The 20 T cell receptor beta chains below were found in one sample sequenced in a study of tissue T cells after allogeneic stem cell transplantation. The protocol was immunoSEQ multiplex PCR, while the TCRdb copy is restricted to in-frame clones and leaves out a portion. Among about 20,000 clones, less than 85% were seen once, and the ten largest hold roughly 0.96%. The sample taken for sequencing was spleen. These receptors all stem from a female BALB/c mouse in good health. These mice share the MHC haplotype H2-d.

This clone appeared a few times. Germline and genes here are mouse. CDR3 DNA, as far as it was read: TGTGCCAGCAGCTTAGGGACAGGGGATGAACAGTAC. It encodes CASSLGTGDEQY. The CDR3 as a whole reads CASSLGTGDEQYF. The rearrangement links TRBV3 to TRBJ2-7; 9 positions match TRBD1. Read sequence stops 1 residue before the CDR3 end, and the germline J gene provides the missing end. V gave up 1 base and J gave up 5 bases; unmatched junction bases: 0. The CDR3 spans 13 residues. CDR1 and CDR2 from the germline V gene are SNHLY and FYNGKV (reference sequence).

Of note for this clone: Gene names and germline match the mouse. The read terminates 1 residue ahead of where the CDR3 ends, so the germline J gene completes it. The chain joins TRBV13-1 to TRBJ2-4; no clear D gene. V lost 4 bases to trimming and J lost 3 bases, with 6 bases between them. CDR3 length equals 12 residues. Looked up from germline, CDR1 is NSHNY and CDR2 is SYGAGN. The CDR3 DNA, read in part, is TGTGCCAGCAGTCCGGGACAAAACACCTTGTAC. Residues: CASSPGQNTLY. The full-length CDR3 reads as CASSPGQNTLYF.

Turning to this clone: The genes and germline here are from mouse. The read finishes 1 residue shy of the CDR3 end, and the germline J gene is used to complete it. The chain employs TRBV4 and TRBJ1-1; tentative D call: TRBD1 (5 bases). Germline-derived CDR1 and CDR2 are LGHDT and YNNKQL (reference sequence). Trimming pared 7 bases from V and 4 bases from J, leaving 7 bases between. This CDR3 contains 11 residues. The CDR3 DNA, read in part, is TGTGCCAGCATGGGACTCACAGAAGTCTTC. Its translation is CASMGLTEVF. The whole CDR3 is CASMGLTEVFF.

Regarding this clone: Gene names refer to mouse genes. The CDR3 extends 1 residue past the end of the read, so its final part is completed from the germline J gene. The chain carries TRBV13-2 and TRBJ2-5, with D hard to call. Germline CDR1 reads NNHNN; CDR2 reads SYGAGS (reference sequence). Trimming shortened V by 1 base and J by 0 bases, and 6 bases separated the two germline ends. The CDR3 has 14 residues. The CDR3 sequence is CASGDPTNQDTQYF. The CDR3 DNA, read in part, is TGTGCCAGCGGTGATCCCACTAACCAAGACACCCAGTAC.

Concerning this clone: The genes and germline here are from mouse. The part of the CDR3 DNA that was read is TGTGCCAGCAGTATTGGGGGGGCGCGCTATGCTGAGCAGTTC. Amino acid sequence: CASSIGGARYAEQF. The entire CDR3 reads CASSIGGARYAEQFF. V and J are TRBV19 and TRBJ2-1, with TRBD2 matching 9 bases. The read terminates 1 residue ahead of where the CDR3 ends, so the germline J gene completes it. Trimming cost V 2 bases and J 3 bases; bases outside gene matches: 3. CDR1 is FNHDT and CDR2 is SITEND in the germline V gene (reference sequence). This CDR3 contains 15 residues.

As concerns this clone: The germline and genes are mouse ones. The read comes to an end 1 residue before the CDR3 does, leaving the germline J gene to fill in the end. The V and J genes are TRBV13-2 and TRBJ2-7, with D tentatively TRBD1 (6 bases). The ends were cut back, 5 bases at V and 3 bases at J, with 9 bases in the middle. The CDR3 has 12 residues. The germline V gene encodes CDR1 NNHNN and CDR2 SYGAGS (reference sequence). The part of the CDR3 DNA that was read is TGTGCCAGCGGCGACAGGTTCTATGAACAGTAC. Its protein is CASGDRFYEQY. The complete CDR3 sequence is CASGDRFYEQYF.

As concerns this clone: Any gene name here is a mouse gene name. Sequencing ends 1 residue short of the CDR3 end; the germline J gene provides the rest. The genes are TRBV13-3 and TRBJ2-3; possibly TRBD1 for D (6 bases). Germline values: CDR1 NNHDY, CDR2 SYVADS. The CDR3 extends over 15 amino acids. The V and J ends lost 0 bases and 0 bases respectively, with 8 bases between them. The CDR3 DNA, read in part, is TGTGCCAGCAGTGATGCGAGGGGGAGTGCAGAAACGCTGTAT. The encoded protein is CASSDARGSAETLY. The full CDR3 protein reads CASSDARGSAETLYF.

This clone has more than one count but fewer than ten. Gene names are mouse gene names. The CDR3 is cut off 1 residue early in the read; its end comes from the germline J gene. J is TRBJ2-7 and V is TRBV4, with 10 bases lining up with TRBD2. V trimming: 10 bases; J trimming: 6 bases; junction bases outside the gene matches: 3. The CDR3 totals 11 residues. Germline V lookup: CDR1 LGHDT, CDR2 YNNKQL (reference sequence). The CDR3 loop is CATGGAPEQYF. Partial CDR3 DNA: TGTGCCACTGGGGGGGCGCCTGAACAGTAC.

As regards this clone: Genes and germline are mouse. CDR3 DNA (partial): TGTGCCAGCGGTGGTGACTGGGGGGGCGCTGAACAGTAC. This gives the protein CASGGDWGGAEQY. The complete CDR3 reads CASGGDWGGAEQYF. The chain links TRBV13-2 to TRBJ2-7; TRBD2 agrees at 12 bases. The CDR3 extends 1 residue past the end of the read, so its final part is completed from the germline J gene. V shed 3 bases and J 6 bases; nucleotides not matched to a gene: 4. This CDR3 comprises 14 residues. The germline V gene encodes CDR1 NNHNN and CDR2 SYGAGS (reference sequence).

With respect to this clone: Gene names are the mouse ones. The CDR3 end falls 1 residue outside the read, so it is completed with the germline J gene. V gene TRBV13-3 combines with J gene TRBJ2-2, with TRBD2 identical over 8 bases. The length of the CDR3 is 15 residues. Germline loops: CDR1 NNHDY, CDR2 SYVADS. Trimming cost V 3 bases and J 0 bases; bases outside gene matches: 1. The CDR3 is CASSGLGTNTGQLYF. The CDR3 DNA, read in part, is TGTGCCAGCAGTGGACTGGGGACAAACACCGGGCAGCTCTAC.

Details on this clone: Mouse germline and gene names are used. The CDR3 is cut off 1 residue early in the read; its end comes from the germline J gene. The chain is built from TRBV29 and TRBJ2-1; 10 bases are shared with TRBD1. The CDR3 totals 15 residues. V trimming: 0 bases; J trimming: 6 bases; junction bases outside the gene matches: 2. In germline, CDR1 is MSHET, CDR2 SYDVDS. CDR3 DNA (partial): TGTGCTAGCAGTTTATCCGGGACAGGGGCTGCTGAGCAGTTC. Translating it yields CASSLSGTGAAEQF. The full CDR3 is CASSLSGTGAAEQFF.

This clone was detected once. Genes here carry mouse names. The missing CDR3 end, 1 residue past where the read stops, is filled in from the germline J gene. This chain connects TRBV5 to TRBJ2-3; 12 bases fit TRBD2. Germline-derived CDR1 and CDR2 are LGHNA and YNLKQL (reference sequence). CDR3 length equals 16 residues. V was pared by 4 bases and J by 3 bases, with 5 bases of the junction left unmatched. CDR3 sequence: CASSPDWGGAAETLYF. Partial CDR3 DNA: TGTGCCAGCAGCCCCGACTGGGGGGGCGCGGCAGAAACGCTGTAT.

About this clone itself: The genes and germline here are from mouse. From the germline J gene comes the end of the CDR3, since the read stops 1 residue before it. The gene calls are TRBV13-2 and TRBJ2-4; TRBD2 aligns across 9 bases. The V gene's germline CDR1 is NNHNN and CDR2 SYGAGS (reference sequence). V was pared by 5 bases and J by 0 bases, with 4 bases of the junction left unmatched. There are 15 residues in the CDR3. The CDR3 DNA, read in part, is TGTGCCAGCGGGGACTGGGGTTTTAGTCAAAACACCTTGTAC. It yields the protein CASGDWGFSQNTLY. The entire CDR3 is CASGDWGFSQNTLYF.

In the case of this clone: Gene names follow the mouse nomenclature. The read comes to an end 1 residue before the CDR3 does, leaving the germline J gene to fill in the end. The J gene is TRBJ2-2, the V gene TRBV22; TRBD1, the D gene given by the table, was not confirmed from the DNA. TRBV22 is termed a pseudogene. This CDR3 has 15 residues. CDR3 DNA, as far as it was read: TGTGCCAGCAGTCCGGGACAGGGGGACACCGGGCAGCTCTAC. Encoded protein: CASSPGQGDTGQLY. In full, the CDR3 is CASSPGQGDTGQLYF.

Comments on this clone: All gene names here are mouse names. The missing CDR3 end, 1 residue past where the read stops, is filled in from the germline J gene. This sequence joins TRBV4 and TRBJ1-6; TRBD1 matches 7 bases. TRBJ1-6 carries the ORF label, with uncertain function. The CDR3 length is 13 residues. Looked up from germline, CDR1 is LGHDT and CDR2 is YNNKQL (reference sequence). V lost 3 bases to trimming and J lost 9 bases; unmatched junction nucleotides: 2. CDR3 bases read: TGTGCCAGCAGCTACGACAGGGCTTCGCCCCTCTAC. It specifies CASSYDRASPLY. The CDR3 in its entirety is CASSYDRASPLYF.

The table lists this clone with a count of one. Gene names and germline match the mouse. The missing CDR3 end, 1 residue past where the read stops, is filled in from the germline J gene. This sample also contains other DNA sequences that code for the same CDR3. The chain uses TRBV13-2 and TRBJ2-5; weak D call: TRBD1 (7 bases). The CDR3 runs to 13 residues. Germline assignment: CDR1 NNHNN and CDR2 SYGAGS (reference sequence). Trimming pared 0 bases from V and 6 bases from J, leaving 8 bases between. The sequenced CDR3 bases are TGTGCCAGCGGTGATGCAGGGGGGGACACCCAGTAC. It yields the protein CASGDAGGDTQY. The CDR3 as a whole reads CASGDAGGDTQYF.

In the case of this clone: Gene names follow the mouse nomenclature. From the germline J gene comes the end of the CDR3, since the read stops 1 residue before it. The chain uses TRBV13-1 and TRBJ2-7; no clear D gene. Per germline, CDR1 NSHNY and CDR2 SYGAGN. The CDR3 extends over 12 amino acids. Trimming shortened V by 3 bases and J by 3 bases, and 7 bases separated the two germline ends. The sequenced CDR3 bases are TGTGCCAGCAGTGGAGGGCGCTATGAACAGTAC. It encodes CASSGGRYEQY. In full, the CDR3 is CASSGGRYEQYF.

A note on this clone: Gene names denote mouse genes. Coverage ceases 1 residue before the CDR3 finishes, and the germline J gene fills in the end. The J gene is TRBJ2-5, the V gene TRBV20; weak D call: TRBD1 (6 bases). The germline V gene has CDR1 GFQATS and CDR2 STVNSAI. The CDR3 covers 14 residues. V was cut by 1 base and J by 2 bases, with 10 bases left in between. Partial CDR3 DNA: TGTGGTGCTAGGGTAGGGGGACGCCAAGACACCCAGTAC. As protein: CGARVGGRQDTQY. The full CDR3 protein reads CGARVGGRQDTQYF.

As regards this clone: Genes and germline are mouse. Partial CDR3 DNA: TGTGCCAGCAGTCCCGACTGGGGGGGCGGTGCAGAAACGCTGTAT. This sequence encodes CASSPDWGGGAETLY. The whole CDR3 protein reads CASSPDWGGGAETLYF. This chain uses TRBV13-1 with TRBJ2-3, with TRBD2 matching over 12 bases. The CDR3 is cut off 1 residue early in the read; its end comes from the germline J gene. The CDR3 sequence is 16 residues long. Germline V gene sequence: CDR1 NSHNY, CDR2 SYGAGN. The junction had 4 bases not matched to a gene; V was cut back by 4 bases and J by 1 base.

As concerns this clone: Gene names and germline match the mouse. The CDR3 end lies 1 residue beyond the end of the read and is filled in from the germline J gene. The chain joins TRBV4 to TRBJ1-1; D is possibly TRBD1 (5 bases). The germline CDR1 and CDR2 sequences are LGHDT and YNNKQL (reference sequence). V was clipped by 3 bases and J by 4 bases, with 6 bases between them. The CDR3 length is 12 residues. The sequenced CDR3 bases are TGTGCCAGCAGCTATGGGGGCACAGAAGTCTTC. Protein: CASSYGGTEVF. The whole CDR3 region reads CASSYGGTEVFF. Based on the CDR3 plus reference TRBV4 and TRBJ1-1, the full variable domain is ETAVFQTPNYHVTQVGNEVSFNCKQTLGHDTMYWYKQDSKKLLKIMFSYNNKQLIVNETVPRRFSPQSSDKAHLNLRIKSVEPEDSAVYLCASSYGGTEVFFGKGTRLTVV.